These 23 T cell receptor beta chains were all obtained from the same sample, sequenced in a study of blood T cell repertoires in COVID-19. Sequencing was performed with immunoSEQ multiplex PCR; in TCRdb, only in-frame clones are kept and a portion is missing. The sample contains tens of thousands of clones, roughly nine tenths of which appear only once. Sequencing input: peripheral blood. These receptors were obtained from an elderly man in a cohort sampled during active COVID-19.

The rearrangement links TRBV12-5 to TRBJ1-5, with 8 bases that match TRBD1. The germline V gene encodes CDR1 LGHNT and CDR2 FRNRAP. This CDR3 has 15 amino acids. Unmatched junction bases numbered 9, after V lost 5 bases and J lost 6 bases. The CDR3 loop is CASGLAGGPSQPQHF. As DNA, the CDR3 is TGTGCTAGTGGTCTCGCAGGGGGCCCAAGTCAGCCCCAGCATTTT.

This clone was seen a few times. J is TRBJ1-5 and V is TRBV4-2; 9 bases map to TRBD1. CDR1 and CDR2 from the germline V gene are LGHNA and YNFKEQ. Trimming removed 4 bases from V and 5 bases from J; junction bases left unmatched: 6. The CDR3 runs 15 residues. CDR3 sequence (DNA): TGTGCCAGCAGCCCCGGGACAGGGAATTATCAGCCCCAGCATTTT. Its protein is CASSPGTGNYQPQHF.

The chain combines TRBV4-2 with TRBJ1-2, with TRBD1 matching over 9 bases. Germline assignment: CDR1 LGHNA and CDR2 YNFKEQ. The length of the CDR3 is 14 residues. Unmatched junction bases numbered 0, after V lost 1 base and J lost 3 bases. CDR3 sequence reads: CASSQGTGDYGYTF. The CDR3 nucleotides read TGTGCCAGCAGCCAAGGGACAGGGGACTATGGCTACACCTTC.

The CDR3 DNA follows: TGTGCCAGCAGCTCCCTCTACGAGCAGTACTTC. Its translation is CASSSLYEQYF. This chain links TRBV7-9 with TRBJ2-7; D gene ambiguous. This CDR3 contains 11 residues. The germline gives CDR1 SEHNR, CDR2 FQNEAQ (reference sequence). Trimming left V 4 bases short and J 3 bases short, with 4 bases between.

This clone occurred once. The V gene is TRBV2, the J gene TRBJ2-6; D might be TRBD1 (5 bases). Trimming stripped 3 bases from V and 0 bases from J, with 6 bases between. CDR3 length equals 15 residues. CDR1 and CDR2 (germline): SNHLY, FYNNEI. The CDR3 region is CASSEGLSGANVLTF. Written as DNA, the CDR3 is TGTGCCAGCAGTGAGGGGCTCTCTGGGGCCAACGTCCTGACTTTC.

The gene calls are TRBV18 and TRBJ1-4, with D perhaps TRBD1 (6 bases). Germline V lookup: CDR1 KGHSH, CDR2 LQKENI. The CDR3 contains 15 residues. V lost 3 bases and J 0 bases, leaving 8 bases between the germline ends. The CDR3 here is CASSPRTATNEKLFF. The CDR3 bases are TGTGCCAGCTCACCGAGGACAGCAACTAATGAAAAACTGTTTTTT. Full variable domain (remainder filled in from reference TRBV18 and TRBJ1-4): NAGVMQNPRHLVRRRGQEARLRCSPMKGHSHVYWYRQLPEEGLKFMVYLQKENIIDESGMPKERFSAEFPKEGPSILRIQQVVRGDSAAYFCASSPRTATNEKLFFGSGTQLSVL.

This clone was seen only once. V is TRBV30 and J is TRBJ1-5, with a tentative D call TRBD1 (5 bases). The germline gives CDR1 GTSNPN, CDR2 SVGIG (reference sequence). The V and J ends lost 1 base and 5 bases respectively, with 9 bases between them. There are 13 residues in the CDR3. CDR3 in amino acids: CAWSAGIDQPQHF. For the CDR3, the DNA is TGTGCCTGGAGTGCAGGGATCGATCAGCCCCAGCATTTT. The full variable domain, with the rest looked up from reference TRBV30 and TRBJ1-5, is SQTIHQWPATLVQPVGSPLSLECTVEGTSNPNLYWYRQAAGRGLQLLFYSVGIGQISSEVPQNLSASRPQDRQFILSSKKLLLSDSGFYLCAWSAGIDQPQHFGDGTRLSIL.

The chain recombines TRBV6-2 or TRBV6-3 with TRBJ1-6; D remains unclear. Germline assignment: CDR1 MNHEY and CDR2 SVGEGT. The CDR3 spans 13 residues. Trimming stripped 4 bases from V and 6 bases from J, with 7 bases between. CDR3 sequence: CASSWRSNSPLHF. CDR3 nucleotides: TGTGCCAGCAGTTGGCGGAGTAATTCACCCCTCCACTTT.

The chain carries TRBV5-1 and TRBJ1-3; D may be TRBD1 (5 bases). Trimming removed 0 bases at V and 0 bases at J, with 10 bases between. Germline values: CDR1 SGHRS, CDR2 YFSETQ. The CDR3 spans 16 residues. The CDR3 DNA reads TGCGCCAGCAGCTTGGCCGCGACAGCCTCTGGAAACACCATATATTTT. As protein: CASSLAATASGNTIYF.

The chain carries TRBV7-2 and TRBJ2-1; 11 bases agree with TRBD2. The CDR3 runs to 15 residues. V was pared by 1 base and J by 14 bases, with 10 bases of the junction left unmatched. Germline V gene data show CDR1 as SGHTA and CDR2 as FQGNSA. CDR3 protein: CASSLEGSGGAGEFF. DNA of the CDR3: TGTGCCAGCAGCTTAGAAGGTAGCGGGGGGGCCGGTGAGTTCTTC. Combining the CDR3 with reference TRBV7-2 and TRBJ2-1 gives the whole variable domain GAGVSQSPSNKVTEKGKDVELRCDPISGHTALYWYRQSLGQGLEFLIYFQGNSAPDKSGLPSDRFSAERTGGSVSTLTIQRTQQEDSAVYLCASSLEGSGGAGEFFGPGTRLTVL.

This clone showed up just once. The rearrangement links TRBV2 to TRBJ2-7, with D maybe TRBD1 (6 bases). CDR3 length equals 12 residues. The V end lost 8 bases, the J end lost 1 base, and 9 bases lay between the germline ends. Germline V CDR1 and CDR2: SNHLY, FYNNEI. The CDR3 spells CASRTGSYEQYF. In nucleotides, the CDR3 is TGTGCCAGCCGTACAGGGTCCTACGAGCAGTACTTC.

This clone appeared a single time. V gene TRBV7-2 combines with J gene TRBJ1-5; 7 positions match TRBD1. The CDR3 contains 17 residues. The germline V gene has CDR1 SGHTA and CDR2 FQGNSA. The junction had 10 bases not matched to a gene; V was cut back by 2 bases and J by 3 bases. CDR3 nucleotides: TGTGCCAGCAGCTTACAGACAGGGCATCGCCTCAATCAGCCCCAGCATTTT. It encodes CASSLQTGHRLNQPQHF.

The chain couples TRBV4-3 to TRBJ2-5; tentatively, D is TRBD1 (6 bases). This CDR3 has 15 amino acids. CDR1 is LGHNA and CDR2 is YSLEER in the germline V gene. Trimming removed 3 bases at V and 5 bases at J, with 16 bases between. The CDR3 sequence: CASSQTVGAGETQYF. CDR3 bases: TGCGCCAGCAGCCAGACCGTGGGGGCCGGGGAGACCCAGTACTTC.

The chain recombines TRBV2 with TRBJ1-6; D unresolved. The V and J ends lost 6 bases and 0 bases respectively, with 9 bases between them. The CDR3 covers 15 residues. Germline V CDR1 and CDR2: SNHLY, FYNNEI. The CDR3 DNA sequence: TGTGCCAGCAGAGACGGGAGCTCCTATAATTCACCCCTCCACTTT. Translated: CASRDGSSYNSPLHF.

The chain is built from TRBV5-4 and TRBJ2-5; D perhaps matches TRBD2 (6 bases). Between the trimmed V and J ends, which lost 4 bases and 1 base, there was a span of 11 bases. Germline V gene sequence: CDR1 SGHNT, CDR2 YYREEE (reference sequence). CDR3 length: 14 residues. The CDR3 DNA follows: TGTGCCAGCAGCCCGGGGGACTTCCAAGAGACCCAGTACTTC. Encoded protein: CASSPGDFQETQYF.

This rearrangement joins TRBV6-6 to TRBJ2-7, with 10 positions matching TRBD1. The germline gives CDR1 MNHNY, CDR2 SVGAGI (reference sequence). V was pared by 10 bases and J by 5 bases, with 11 bases of the junction left unmatched. CDR3 size: 14 residues. CDR3 coding DNA: TGTGCCATCCGTGGACAGGGGGTAATCAACGAGCAGTACTTC. The encoded protein is CAIRGQGVINEQYF.

V usage is TRBV10-3 and J usage is TRBJ1-1; 9 positions agree with TRBD1. Trimming at V came to 6 bases and at J to 4 bases, leaving 12 bases not matched to a gene. The CDR3 contains 16 residues. Germline values: CDR1 ENHRY, CDR2 SYGVKD. The CDR3, as DNA: TGTGCCATCAGGGGAGATACAGGGGGCAGTTCCACTGAAGCTTTCTTT. Translation gives CAIRGDTGGSSTEAFF.

V usage is TRBV7-9 and J usage is TRBJ2-7; 8 bases are shared with TRBD2. This CDR3 contains 15 residues. The germline V gene has CDR1 SEHNR and CDR2 FQNEAQ (reference sequence). V gave up 4 bases and J gave up 2 bases; unmatched junction bases: 7. The CDR3 nucleotides read TGTGCCAGCAGCTCGAGCGGGGGAGGTGCCTACGAGCAGTACTTC. Encoded protein: CASSSSGGGAYEQYF. Filled out from reference TRBV7-9 and TRBJ2-7, the complete variable domain reads DTGVSQNPRHKITKRGQNVTFRCDPISEHNRLYWYRQTLGQGPEFLTYFQNEAQLEKSRLLSDRFSAERPKGSFSTLEIQRTEQGDSAMYLCASSSSGGGAYEQYFGPGTRLTVT.

The chain links TRBV18 to TRBJ2-1; TRBD2 aligns across 10 bases. CDR1 and CDR2 from the germline V gene are KGHSH and LQKENI. V trimming: 1 base; J trimming: 10 bases; junction bases outside the gene matches: 10. There are 16 residues in the CDR3. The CDR3 DNA follows: TGTGCCAGCTCACCACGCGATAGCGGGGGGCCACGGGAGCAGTTCTTC. This codes for CASSPRDSGGPREQFF.

This sequence joins TRBV3-1 (or the pseudogene TRBV3-2) and TRBJ2-2, with D maybe TRBD1 (6 bases). V was cut by 3 bases and J by 5 bases, with 16 bases left in between. The germline CDR1 and CDR2 sequences are LGHDT and YNNKEL (reference sequence). The CDR3 extends over 16 amino acids. The CDR3 coding sequence is TGTGCCAGCAGCCAGGGGGCGACTCCTTTAACCGGGGAGCTGTTTTTT. Protein: CASSQGATPLTGELFF.

The chain carries TRBV30 and TRBJ2-7, with D unresolved. V lost 4 bases, J lost 8 bases, and 21 bases lay in between. This CDR3 comprises 14 residues. Germline loops: CDR1 GTSNPN, CDR2 SVGIG (reference sequence). CDR3 amino acids: CAWTLGPTSPKQYF. CDR3 nucleotides: TGTGCCTGGACACTGGGCCCGACGTCCCCCAAGCAGTACTTC.

This chain links TRBV7-8 with TRBJ1-2; 8 nucleotides match TRBD1. CDR1 SGHVS and CDR2 FQNEAQ come from the germline V gene. This CDR3 comprises 14 residues. The V and J ends lost 6 bases and 4 bases, in that order; junction bases with no gene match: 7. CDR3 protein: CASSRRDRSYGYTF. The CDR3 DNA sequence: TGTGCCAGCAGTCGCCGGGACAGGTCCTATGGCTACACCTTC.

V is TRBV7-9 and J is TRBJ2-7; 11 nucleotides match TRBD2. Germline trimming cut 6 bases from V and 6 bases from J; bases unmatched to any gene: 7. The CDR3 extends over 14 amino acids. CDR1 is SEHNR, CDR2 FQNEAQ, per germline (reference sequence). DNA for the CDR3: TGTGCCAGCAGTGACGGGACTAGCGGAGGCGAGCAGTACTTC. Its translation: CASSDGTSGGEQYF.